This T cell receptor beta chain was captured by sequencing in a study of cytomegalovirus exposure and HLA in healthy donors (dated by TCRdb to the late 2010s). Regarding the complete study: In an earlier analysis of approximately 640 of the donors, 250 to 300 Gb of sequence data and 100 million or so unique TCR beta sequences from some 170 million T cells were reported. The aim of the study was to test whether cataloging public T cell receptors could identify signatures of past pathogen exposure. On average, roughly 250,000 unique TCR beta nucleotide sequences were sequenced per donor among 398 genotyped donors of the cohort, with roughly 18% of those sequences being non-productive. Typing coverage varied by locus: about 629-630 donors for A, B, C, DRB1 and DQB1; about 520 for DQA1; more than 600 for DPA1; 400 to 480 for DPB1. In a later analysis, previously published TCR beta repertoires from some 640 donors were re-analyzed and high-resolution HLA genotyping was added so that TCR occurrence patterns could be studied. An early release that covered roughly 600 HLA-typed donors contained approximately 290 gigabases of sequencing data and 85 million to 100 million unique TCR sequences. A later genetic analysis used genome-wide SNP genotypes for about 55% of the 666 donors, treating that subset as a discovery cohort. Using immunosequencing, the study profiled T cell repertoires from 640 or so subjects and related those repertoires to cytomegalovirus serostatus. To decide whether each TCR beta V gene segment behaved as functional or pseudogenic, an earlier analysis of 587 of the donors relied on high-throughput TCR beta sequencing. To predict cytomegalovirus infection status, the study combined high-throughput TCR immunosequencing, statistical association of individual TCRs with disease status, and machine learning. Rather than drawing on any new phenotypic data, the later analysis identified candidate immune exposures from TCR beta sequences and the way those sequences occurred across donors. Of the roughly 400 genotyped donors, roughly 80% fell in the genetic ancestry cluster associated with self-reported Caucasian donors. Roughly five DR-DQ haplotypes were treated as single units for association and clustering because of strong linkage in the cohort. Donor age, sex, ethnicity and CMV serostatus were compiled alongside the repertoire data. All discovery cohort repertoires had been generated using a single sequencing platform. HLA typing included class I and class II loci at four-digit resolution. A separate validation cohort of about 110 different subjects was used in addition to the roughly 720-subject first cohort.

Concerning this clone itself: The specificity of this receptor is unknown. No base-level quality is on record; no much larger clone is a single base apart.

Libraries were constructed by the immunoSEQ multiplex PCR assay. The multiplex PCR relied on a mix of 60 forward primers for TCR Vbeta segments and 13 reverse primers for TCR Jbeta segments. The CDR3 region of rearranged TCR beta genes was amplified from genomic DNA by a multiplex PCR assay. The Illumina HiSeq System was used to sequence the amplified TCR beta libraries as 87-base-pair reads. Turning to the authors' computational methods: In a later analysis, about 80 million unique TCR beta chains were counted across the 500 to 700 repertoires, and roughly 9.9 million of these chains were shared by at least two donors. To remove PCR and sequencing errors, raw reads were error-corrected and collapsed into unique sequences using a nearest-neighbor algorithm that merged closely related sequences. CDR3 sequences were aligned to IMGT reference sequences to assign V, D and J gene segments. For a sequence to be retained, a match of at least six nucleotides was required to both a V gene segment and a J gene segment. Rearrangements were called productive when the CDR3 lacked stop codons and stayed in frame with V and J; all others were non-productive. Following IMGT convention, CDR3 was defined as the stretch from the second conserved V-encoded cysteine up to the conserved J-encoded phenylalanine. The earlier analysis of about 560 of the donors excluded any sequence lacking an unambiguous match to a single V gene segment. In an earlier analysis of 500 to 750 of the donors, V segments were called functional above 56.7% productive rearrangements and were called segregating when the between-donor standard deviation exceeded 5%. To diagnose cytomegalovirus status from the catalog of TCR beta chain sequences, a statistical classification framework was built. A later analysis assigned V and J genes by comparing TCR nucleotide sequences with IMGT/GENE-DB human TR gene sequences. A later analysis assigned CDR3 sequences and most-parsimonious VDJ recombination scenarios with the TCRdist pipeline. In a later analysis, every TCR beta chain was defined by the combination of its CDR3 amino acid sequence and its V-gene family, and reads without a unique V-gene family were dropped. In a later analysis, 450 to 600 highly shared, low-generation-probability nucleotide sequences were removed to address suspected cross-contamination and a sequencing artifact. For each public chain, a later analysis derived a clonal expansion index from normalized ranks of inferred template counts within each repertoire. Generation probabilities in a later analysis came from a VDJ recombination model fitted to out-of-frame rearrangements, and those results were checked against IGoR. In a later analysis, TCR-TCR, TCR-HLA and TCR-CMV co-occurrence was scored with hypergeometric tests, and a repertoire-size bias correction was applied to TCR pairs. A later analysis estimated false discovery rates by permuting HLA or CMV assignments 20 times. In a later analysis, co-occurring TCRs were grouped using DBSCAN, with TCRdist sequence similarity added in when clustering inside HLA-allele-positive subsets. For co-occurrence clustering, repertoires with fewer than 30,000 or more than 120,000 public chains were excluded, along with about five repertoires with anomalous nucleotide sharing. Here the immuneACCESS table is served through TCRdb, limited to in-frame sequences with V and J called. Missing clones are a known gap in these copies; in checked studies unresolved V genes cover under half, and the rest lacks a known reason. Clone size and V and J calls were adopted from that table, with D and trimming inferred from the DNA. Here the sample has 150,000 to 200,000 clones; roughly 71% occur a single time. 3% of the sample belongs to the ten largest clones.

In total, approximately 700 healthy bone marrow donors made up the cohort. At the time of sampling, all cohort members were nominally healthy, though unrecorded immune exposures were likely present. The donor tested CMV seropositive, placing the donor among the 250 to 350 seropositive members of the cohort. Each donor provided a peripheral blood sample, and peripheral blood mononuclear cells were used for TCR beta sequencing. Genomic DNA was extracted from the blood cell samples with the Qiagen DNeasy Blood Extraction Kit. V sheds 10 bases and J sheds 5 bases, leaving 20 bases between their ends. Reading the germline V gene (reference sequence) gives CDR1 LNHDA and CDR2 SQIVND. The cysteine opens and the phenylalanine closes a CDR3 of 14 amino acids. The DNA shown is the 42-base CDR3, in frame from base 1. Broad study findings and their caveats: The only immune exposure information available for the cohort was CMV serostatus. An association between a missense DCLRE1C variant and V-gene and J-gene trimming of TCR beta chains was found in a later genetic analysis and replicated in an independent cohort. A cluster of highly shared sequence variants was judged likely to represent a technical artifact of the sequencing pipeline. Specific HLA alleles were associated with 15,000 to 20,000 TCR beta sequences at a false discovery rate of 0.05 in a later analysis. The study listed 170 or so TCR beta chains as associated with cytomegalovirus. The earlier analysis of approximately 540 of the donors excluded roughly 16 rarely observed V segments, including chromosome 9 orphons, because counts were too low. In a later analysis, several top co-occurrence clusters were reported to appear linked to parvovirus B19, influenza, CMV and Epstein-Barr virus. A later analysis found that HLA-associated TCR beta chains were more clonally expanded and had lower generation probabilities than equally common non-associated chains. The classifier was reported to diagnose cytomegalovirus status with high specificity and sensitivity in both the original cohort and the validation cohort. Linkage disequilibrium might explain the correlated functional status among segregating V segments, but an unknown experimental factor could not be excluded. Across donors, most TCR sequences were observed very rarely, whereas some public TCRs were present in many individuals. In an earlier analysis of some 550 of the donors, most TCR beta V segments were observed in productive rearrangements about 87% or about 30% of the time, broadly matching IMGT annotations. It was suggested by the authors that the approach could potentially be generalized to other disease states and immunological phenotypes. Sequencing depth was assumed to be roughly uniform across donors in the presence/absence analyses, though that assumption may not hold. This cohort had only TCR beta chains sequenced, and the lack of alpha or paired-chain data limited which features could be detected. According to a later analysis, most CMV-associated TCR beta chains appeared to be HLA-restricted, and the HLA associations seemed to be driven largely by CMV exposure. In vitro tests confirmed that a few of the cytomegalovirus-associated TCR beta chains recognize cytomegalovirus antigens. Compared with the approximately 670-donor mean, donors in an Asian-associated ancestry cluster had fewer N-insertions in productive TCRs, according to a later genetic analysis. Some IMGT-functional V segments, including TRBV6-2 and TRBV6-3, could not be distinguished by the 87-base-pair reads and were therefore excluded. HLA typing was unavailable for some donors at each locus, so association tests used only the typed subset. A further reported finding was that TCR beta sequences accurately predicted the HLA-A and HLA-B alleles for most subjects in the first cohort. Assigning TCR associations to individual alleles was difficult when HLA alleles, especially DR and DQ, strongly co-occurred. A later analysis found that TCR association rates varied across HLA loci, with DRB1 alleles showing the most associated TCRs and HLA-C alleles the fewest.

The chain joins TRBV19 to TRBJ1-2; TRBD1 is perhaps the D gene, given 5 matching bases. The sample was PBMCs. The sequence was collected from a woman aged 45 to 65 in good health and CMV-seropositive. CDR3 region: CATGLGQGGYGYTF. The DNA sequence is TGTGCCACCGGACTAGGGCAGGGAGGTTATGGCTACACCTTC.